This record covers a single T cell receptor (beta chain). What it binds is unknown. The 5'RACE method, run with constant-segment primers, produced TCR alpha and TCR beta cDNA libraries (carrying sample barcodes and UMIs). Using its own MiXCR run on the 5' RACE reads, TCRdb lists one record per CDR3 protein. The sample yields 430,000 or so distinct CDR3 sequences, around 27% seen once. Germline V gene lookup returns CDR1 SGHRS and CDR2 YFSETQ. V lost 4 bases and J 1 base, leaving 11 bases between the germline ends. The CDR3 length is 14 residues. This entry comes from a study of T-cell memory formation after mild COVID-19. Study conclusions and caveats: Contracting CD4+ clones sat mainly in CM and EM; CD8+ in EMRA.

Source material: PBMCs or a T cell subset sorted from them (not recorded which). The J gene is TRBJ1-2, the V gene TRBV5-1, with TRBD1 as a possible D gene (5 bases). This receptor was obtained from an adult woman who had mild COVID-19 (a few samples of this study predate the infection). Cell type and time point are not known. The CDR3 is CASSPGDGNYGYTF. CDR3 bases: TGCGCCAGCAGCCCGGGGGACGGTAACTATGGCTACACCTTC.